The 18 T cell receptor beta chains below come from one sample, sequenced in a study of T cell responses to AZD1222 COVID-19 vaccine. Measured with immunoSEQ multiplex PCR; TCRdb has only the in-frame clones, and not every one. The sample holds around 120,000 clones, about 90% seen once. Sequenced here: peripheral blood, sampled 28 days after the second AZD1222 dose. Receptors originate from an adult who received the AZD1222 COVID-19 vaccine.

The rearrangement links TRBV20-1 to TRBJ1-4; 7 positions agree with TRBD1. Germline V CDR1 and CDR2: DFQATT, SNEGSKA (reference sequence). This CDR3 region has 14 residues. V lost 3 bases, J lost 8 bases, and 9 bases stayed unmatched. CDR3 protein: CSASGVDRVEKLFF. The CDR3 bases are TGCAGTGCTAGTGGGGTTGACAGGGTGGAAAAACTGTTTTTT.

The chain is built from TRBV30 and TRBJ1-1, with D possibly matching TRBD1 (6 bases). This CDR3 contains 14 residues. With 3 bases removed from V and 2 bases from J, the gap between germline ends came to 13 bases. Germline V gene sequence: CDR1 GTSNPN, CDR2 SVGIG (reference sequence). In DNA form, the CDR3 reads TGTGCCTGGAGACTAGGGGGAAGAAACACTGAAGCTTTCTTT. It specifies CAWRLGGRNTEAFF.

This chain connects TRBV28 to TRBJ1-3; 7 bases are shared with TRBD1. CDR3 length: 18 residues. Trimming removed 5 bases from V and 2 bases from J; junction bases left unmatched: 15. CDR1 is MDHEN, CDR2 SYDVKM, per germline. The CDR3 DNA sequence: TGTGCCAGCAGTCCCGGGGACAGACTTAAAAAGACTGGAAACACCATATATTTT. It encodes CASSPGDRLKKTGNTIYF.

The chain links TRBV29-1 to TRBJ1-3; 7 bases fit TRBD1. The CDR3 is 15 amino acids. The V gene's germline CDR1 is SQVTM and CDR2 ANQGSEA. The V and J ends lost 5 bases and 0 bases, in that order; junction bases with no gene match: 7. The CDR3 loop is CSVKAQGHSGNTIYF. The CDR3 nucleotides are TGCAGCGTTAAAGCACAGGGGCACTCTGGAAACACCATATATTTT.

This clone was seen only once. This chain connects TRBV12-3 or TRBV12-4 to TRBJ2-1, with 11 bases fitting TRBD2. The trim removed 10 bases at V and 4 bases at J, leaving 3 bases unmatched. This CDR3 is built from 13 residues. CDR3 sequence reads: CATGLAVYNEQFF. In nucleotides, the CDR3 is TGTGCCACGGGACTAGCGGTTTACAATGAGCAGTTCTTC.

The chain is built from TRBV5-1 and TRBJ1-2; 7 nucleotides align to TRBD1. Per the germline V gene, CDR1 is SGHRS and CDR2 is YFSETQ. The V segment lost 3 bases and the J segment 4 bases; nucleotides outside the gene matches: 9. This CDR3 contains 15 residues. Written as DNA, the CDR3 is TGCGCCAGCAGCTCGCTAGGGGGCGAGAGCTATGGCTACACCTTC. Its translation is CASSSLGGESYGYTF.

V usage is TRBV28 and J usage is TRBJ1-2; no clear D. V lost 4 bases, J lost 8 bases, and 17 bases lay in between. This CDR3 spans 14 amino acids. Germline V gives CDR1 MDHEN, CDR2 SYDVKM. Here the CDR3 reads CASSSTVTIGGYTF. CDR3 in DNA: TGTGCCAGCAGTTCCACAGTGACTATCGGGGGCTACACCTTC.

This clone was picked up a small number of times. V and J are TRBV5-1 and TRBJ1-2, with TRBD1 matching over 10 bases. V was pared by 1 base and J by 6 bases, with 6 bases of the junction left unmatched. CDR1 SGHRS and CDR2 YFSETQ come from the germline V gene. CDR3 size: 15 residues. The CDR3 region has the DNA TGCGCCAGCAGCTTGCCCGGGACAGGGGAAAATGGCTACACCTTC. Protein product: CASSLPGTGENGYTF.

This chain connects TRBV7-9 to TRBJ2-4; D possibly corresponds to TRBD2 (6 bases). The germline V gene has CDR1 SEHNR and CDR2 FQNEAQ (reference sequence). Trimming took off 4 bases at V and 9 bases at J, with 25 bases between the two ends. The CDR3 has 17 residues. The CDR3 here is CASSSNEVGAGWSIQYF. In DNA, the CDR3 is TGTGCCAGCAGCTCAAATGAGGTCGGTGCGGGGTGGAGCATTCAGTACTTC.

The V gene is TRBV15, the J gene TRBJ2-5, with TRBD1 matching 7 bases. CDR3 length: 15 amino acids. V lost 2 bases, J lost 5 bases, and 8 bases stayed unmatched. The germline V gene has CDR1 LNHNV and CDR2 YYDKDF (reference sequence). The chain's CDR3 is CATSRRQGGFETQYF. The CDR3 DNA reads as TGTGCCACCAGCAGAAGACAGGGCGGTTTTGAGACCCAGTACTTC.

The chain has TRBV28 and TRBJ2-7; D not resolved. Germline V gene lookup returns CDR1 MDHEN and CDR2 SYDVKM. This CDR3 has 12 residues. Trimming pared 7 bases from V and 1 base from J, leaving 8 bases between. CDR3 region: CASTFGSYEQYF. The CDR3 DNA is TGTGCCAGCACCTTCGGGTCCTACGAGCAGTACTTC. The whole variable domain, remainder taken from reference TRBV28 and TRBJ2-7, is DVKVTQSSRYLVKRTGEKVFLECVQDMDHENMFWYRQDPGLGLRLIYFSYDVKMKEKGDIPEGYSVSREKKERFSLILESASTNQTSMYLCASTFGSYEQYFGPGTRLTVT.

This chain links TRBV28 with TRBJ2-2; D gene uncertain. The V and J ends lost 5 bases and 1 base respectively, with 14 bases between them. The CDR3 is 16 residues long. CDR1 MDHEN and CDR2 SYDVKM come from the germline V gene. In DNA form, the CDR3 reads TGTGCCAGCAGTCCCCGGGTGAGCTGGAACACCGGGGAGCTGTTTTTT. Encoded protein: CASSPRVSWNTGELFF.

The chain has TRBV12-3 or TRBV12-4 and TRBJ1-2; D may be TRBD1 (6 bases). Trimming took 5 bases from V and 10 from J, leaving 14 bases between them. The CDR3 is made up of 12 amino acids. The CDR3 sequence: CASSQSDRFYTF. The CDR3 DNA is TGTGCCAGCAGTCAATCCGACAGGTTCTACACCTTC.

This clone appeared once. The CDR3 nucleotides are TGTGCCAGTAGTATGGGGGTGGTCGATGAGCAGTTCTTC. This translates into CASSMGVVDEQFF. V usage is TRBV19 and J usage is TRBJ2-1; D may be TRBD1 or TRBD2 (5 bases each). With 3 bases removed from V and 8 bases from J, the gap between germline ends came to 11 bases. The CDR3 runs to 13 residues. Germline CDR1 reads LNHDA; CDR2 reads SQIVND (reference sequence).

The chain recombines TRBV2 with TRBJ2-1; TRBD2 aligns across 11 bases. The CDR3 consists of 19 residues. Germline-derived CDR1 and CDR2 are SNHLY and FYNNEI. Unmatched junction bases numbered 12, after V lost 5 bases and J lost 0 bases. DNA of the CDR3: TGTGCCAGCAGTCGGAGTCACGGGACTAGCGGAAGCTCCTACAATGAGCAGTTCTTC. It codes for CASSRSHGTSGSSYNEQFF.

The rearrangement links TRBV28 to TRBJ1-2, with D perhaps matching TRBD1 (6 bases). V lost 6 bases, J lost 2 bases, and 13 bases lay in between. The germline V gene has CDR1 MDHEN and CDR2 SYDVKM. CDR3 length: 14 residues. The CDR3 DNA reads as TGTGCCAGCAGGCGACAGGTGGTAAACTATGGCTACACCTTC. Protein product: CASRRQVVNYGYTF.

The V and J genes are TRBV30 and TRBJ1-1; D may be TRBD1 (5 bases). V lost 5 bases and J 6 bases, leaving 10 bases between the germline ends. Germline-derived CDR1 and CDR2 are GTSNPN and SVGIG (reference sequence). The CDR3 has 11 amino acids. CDR3 bases: TGTGCCTGGGGGGGGGTCGCTGAAGCTTTCTTT. It encodes CAWGGVAEAFF.

As DNA, the CDR3 is TGTGCCAGCAGCTTAACAAGGGACAGGGGTTATAATTCACCCCTCCACTTT. This sequence encodes CASSLTRDRGYNSPLHF. This sequence joins TRBV7-3 and TRBJ1-6; 10 nucleotides agree with TRBD1. V lost 0 bases, J lost 4 bases, and 3 bases stayed unmatched. The CDR3 is 17 amino acids. Germline V gene lookup returns CDR1 SGHTA and CDR2 FQGTGA.